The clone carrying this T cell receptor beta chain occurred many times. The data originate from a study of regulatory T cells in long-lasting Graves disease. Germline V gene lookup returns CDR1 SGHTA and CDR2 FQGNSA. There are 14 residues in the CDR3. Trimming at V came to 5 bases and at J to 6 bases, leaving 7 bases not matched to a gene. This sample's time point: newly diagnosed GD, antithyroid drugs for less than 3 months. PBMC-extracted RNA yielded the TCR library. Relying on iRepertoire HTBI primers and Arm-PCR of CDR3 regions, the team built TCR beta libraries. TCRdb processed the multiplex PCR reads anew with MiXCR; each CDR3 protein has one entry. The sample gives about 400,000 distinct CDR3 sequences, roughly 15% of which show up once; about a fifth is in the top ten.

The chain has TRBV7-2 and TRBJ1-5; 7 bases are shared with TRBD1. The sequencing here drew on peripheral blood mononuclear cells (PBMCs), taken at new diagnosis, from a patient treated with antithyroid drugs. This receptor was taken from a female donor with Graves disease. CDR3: CASSPTGQAQPQHF. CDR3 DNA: TGTGCCAGCAGCCCGACAGGGCAGGCTCAGCCCCAGCATTTT. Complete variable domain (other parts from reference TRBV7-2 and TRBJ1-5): GAGVSQSPSNKVTEKGKDVELRCDPISGHTALYWYRQSLGQGLEFLIYFQGNSAPDKSGLPSDRFSAERTGGSVSTLTIQRTQQEDSAVYLCASSPTGQAQPQHFGDGTRLSIL.